This is a list of T cell receptor beta chains from one sample in a study of neurological immune-mediated disorders. TCRdb called the 5' RACE reads again in MiXCR, with one record for every CDR3 protein. This table has 25,000 to 30,000 distinct CDR3 sequences, 5% to 8% appearing once. Sequencing was done on a sample of PBMCs. The receptors come from a woman between 50 and 59 years old in good health. The CDR3 runs from the conserved cysteine through the conserved F or W. The D gene is left open where the match is weak.

>TRBV24-1|-
CATSALDSQETQYF
>TRBV6-2/TRBV6-3|TRBD1
CASSFWGQIYGYTF
>TRBV18|-
CASSPSGAGGAPEAFF
>TRBV5-1|TRBD2
CASSLALAANEQFF
>TRBV14|-
CASSQIPGRGAYGYTF
>TRBV10-2|TRBD1
CASSESAGGDTEAFF
>TRBV20-1|-
CSVPRGSQYF
>TRBV10-2|-
CASSREPAYEQYF
>TRBV29-1|-
CSVTAGLTYEQYF
>TRBV20-1|-
CSARVLTDTQYF
>TRBV6-1|-
CASSEVGGYNQPQHF
>TRBV7-4|-
CASSLALGRIGQYF
>TRBV5-1|TRBD1
CASRQGGRGTGELFF
>TRBV4-3|-
CASSQDALVGEKLFF
>TRBV7-9|TRBD1
CASSPDRGQETQYF
>TRBV27|-
CASSLARTGELFF
>TRBV14|-
CASSQALGINYGYTF
>TRBV6-6|-
CASSPSTNTGELFF
>TRBV6-2/TRBV6-3|-
CASTNLGQRYGYTF
>TRBV20-1|-
CSAASQGFKNIQYF
>TRBV19|TRBD1
CASSITGTGAYEQYF
>TRBV20-1|-
CSASKVTKGETQYF
>TRBV28|TRBD1
CASSLRPAGGEQYF
>TRBV28|-
CASSPSGGRGNQPQHF
>TRBV7-2|-
CASSLNFEETQYF
>TRBV4-1|-
CASRRLGDSNQPQHF
>TRBV4-1|-
CASSPGVTETNEKLFF
>TRBV5-5|TRBD2
CASSTTSGSYNEQFF
>TRBV5-1|-
CASSLEGTPYNEQFF
>TRBV7-2|-
CASSFGPETQYF
>TRBV20-1|TRBD1
CSASSPGQGRNTQYF
>TRBV20-1|-
CSARTPSNQPQHF
>TRBV15|TRBD1
CATSFGGGGQPQHF
>TRBV6-2/TRBV6-3|-
CASSGTLKHTDTQYF
>TRBV7-9|-
CASSRSGGAGGDEKLFF
>TRBV30|-
CAWSVQGGTGAFF
>TRBV6-4|-
CASSDTPLVGTDTQYF
>TRBV20-1|-
CSARGGTMPEAFF
>TRBV20-1|-
CSVTVSSYEQYF